This TCR beta chain derives from a study of control samples from healthy donors and cancer patients. The CDR3 spans 14 residues. Germline lookup yields CDR1 GTSNPN and CDR2 SVGIG (reference sequence). Between the trimmed V and J ends, which lost 2 bases and 1 base, there was a span of 9 bases. Profiled with immunoSEQ multiplex PCR; TCRdb holds only in-frame clones, not every one. The table lists some 410,000 clones, around 90% of them singletons, with roughly 6.4% in the top ten. The source is a man aged 35-49 years with head and neck cancer. The rearrangement uses TRBV30 and TRBJ1-5; unclear D gene. The sample comprised PBMCs. CDR3 nucleotides: TGTGCCTGGAGTTTAGACCTAAGCAATCAGCCCCAGCATTTT. Its protein product is CAWSLDLSNQPQHF.